This section outlines one TCR beta chain sequence together with its context. Its antigen is not known. Cultured CD4+ T cell DNA was sequenced using the Oncomine TCR Beta short-read assay. TCRdb reanalysed the PCR reads using MiXCR and keeps one entry per CDR3 protein. The sample has about 20,000 distinct CDR3 sequences; 35% to 45% are singletons. This sample is part of a study of vaccination and CD4 T cells after COVID-19. Whole-study context: The convalescents comprised six males and four females, two of them Hispanic. Post-COVID sampling occurred a median approximately 93 days after diagnosis (range 35 to 161).

The CDR3 runs to 13 residues. Germline V gene data show CDR1 as MNHEY and CDR2 as SVGAGI. V was clipped by 2 bases and J by 7 bases, with 9 bases between them. Documented treatment: roughly 11-day PBMC culture with coronavirus spike peptide pools or control peptides (ViraFEST assay). ViraFEST grew antigen-specific T cells using peptide pools, then sequenced TCRs. Sample: CD4+ T cells from blood, cultured in vitro, taken before SARS-CoV-2 vaccination. The sequence derives from a human donor who received a COVID-19 vaccine. The chain employs TRBV6-5 and TRBJ1-3, with a tentative D call TRBD1 (5 bases). The CDR3 region is CASSYVRGNTIYF. CDR3 DNA: TGTGCCAGCAGTTACGTTCGGGGGAACACCATATATTTT.